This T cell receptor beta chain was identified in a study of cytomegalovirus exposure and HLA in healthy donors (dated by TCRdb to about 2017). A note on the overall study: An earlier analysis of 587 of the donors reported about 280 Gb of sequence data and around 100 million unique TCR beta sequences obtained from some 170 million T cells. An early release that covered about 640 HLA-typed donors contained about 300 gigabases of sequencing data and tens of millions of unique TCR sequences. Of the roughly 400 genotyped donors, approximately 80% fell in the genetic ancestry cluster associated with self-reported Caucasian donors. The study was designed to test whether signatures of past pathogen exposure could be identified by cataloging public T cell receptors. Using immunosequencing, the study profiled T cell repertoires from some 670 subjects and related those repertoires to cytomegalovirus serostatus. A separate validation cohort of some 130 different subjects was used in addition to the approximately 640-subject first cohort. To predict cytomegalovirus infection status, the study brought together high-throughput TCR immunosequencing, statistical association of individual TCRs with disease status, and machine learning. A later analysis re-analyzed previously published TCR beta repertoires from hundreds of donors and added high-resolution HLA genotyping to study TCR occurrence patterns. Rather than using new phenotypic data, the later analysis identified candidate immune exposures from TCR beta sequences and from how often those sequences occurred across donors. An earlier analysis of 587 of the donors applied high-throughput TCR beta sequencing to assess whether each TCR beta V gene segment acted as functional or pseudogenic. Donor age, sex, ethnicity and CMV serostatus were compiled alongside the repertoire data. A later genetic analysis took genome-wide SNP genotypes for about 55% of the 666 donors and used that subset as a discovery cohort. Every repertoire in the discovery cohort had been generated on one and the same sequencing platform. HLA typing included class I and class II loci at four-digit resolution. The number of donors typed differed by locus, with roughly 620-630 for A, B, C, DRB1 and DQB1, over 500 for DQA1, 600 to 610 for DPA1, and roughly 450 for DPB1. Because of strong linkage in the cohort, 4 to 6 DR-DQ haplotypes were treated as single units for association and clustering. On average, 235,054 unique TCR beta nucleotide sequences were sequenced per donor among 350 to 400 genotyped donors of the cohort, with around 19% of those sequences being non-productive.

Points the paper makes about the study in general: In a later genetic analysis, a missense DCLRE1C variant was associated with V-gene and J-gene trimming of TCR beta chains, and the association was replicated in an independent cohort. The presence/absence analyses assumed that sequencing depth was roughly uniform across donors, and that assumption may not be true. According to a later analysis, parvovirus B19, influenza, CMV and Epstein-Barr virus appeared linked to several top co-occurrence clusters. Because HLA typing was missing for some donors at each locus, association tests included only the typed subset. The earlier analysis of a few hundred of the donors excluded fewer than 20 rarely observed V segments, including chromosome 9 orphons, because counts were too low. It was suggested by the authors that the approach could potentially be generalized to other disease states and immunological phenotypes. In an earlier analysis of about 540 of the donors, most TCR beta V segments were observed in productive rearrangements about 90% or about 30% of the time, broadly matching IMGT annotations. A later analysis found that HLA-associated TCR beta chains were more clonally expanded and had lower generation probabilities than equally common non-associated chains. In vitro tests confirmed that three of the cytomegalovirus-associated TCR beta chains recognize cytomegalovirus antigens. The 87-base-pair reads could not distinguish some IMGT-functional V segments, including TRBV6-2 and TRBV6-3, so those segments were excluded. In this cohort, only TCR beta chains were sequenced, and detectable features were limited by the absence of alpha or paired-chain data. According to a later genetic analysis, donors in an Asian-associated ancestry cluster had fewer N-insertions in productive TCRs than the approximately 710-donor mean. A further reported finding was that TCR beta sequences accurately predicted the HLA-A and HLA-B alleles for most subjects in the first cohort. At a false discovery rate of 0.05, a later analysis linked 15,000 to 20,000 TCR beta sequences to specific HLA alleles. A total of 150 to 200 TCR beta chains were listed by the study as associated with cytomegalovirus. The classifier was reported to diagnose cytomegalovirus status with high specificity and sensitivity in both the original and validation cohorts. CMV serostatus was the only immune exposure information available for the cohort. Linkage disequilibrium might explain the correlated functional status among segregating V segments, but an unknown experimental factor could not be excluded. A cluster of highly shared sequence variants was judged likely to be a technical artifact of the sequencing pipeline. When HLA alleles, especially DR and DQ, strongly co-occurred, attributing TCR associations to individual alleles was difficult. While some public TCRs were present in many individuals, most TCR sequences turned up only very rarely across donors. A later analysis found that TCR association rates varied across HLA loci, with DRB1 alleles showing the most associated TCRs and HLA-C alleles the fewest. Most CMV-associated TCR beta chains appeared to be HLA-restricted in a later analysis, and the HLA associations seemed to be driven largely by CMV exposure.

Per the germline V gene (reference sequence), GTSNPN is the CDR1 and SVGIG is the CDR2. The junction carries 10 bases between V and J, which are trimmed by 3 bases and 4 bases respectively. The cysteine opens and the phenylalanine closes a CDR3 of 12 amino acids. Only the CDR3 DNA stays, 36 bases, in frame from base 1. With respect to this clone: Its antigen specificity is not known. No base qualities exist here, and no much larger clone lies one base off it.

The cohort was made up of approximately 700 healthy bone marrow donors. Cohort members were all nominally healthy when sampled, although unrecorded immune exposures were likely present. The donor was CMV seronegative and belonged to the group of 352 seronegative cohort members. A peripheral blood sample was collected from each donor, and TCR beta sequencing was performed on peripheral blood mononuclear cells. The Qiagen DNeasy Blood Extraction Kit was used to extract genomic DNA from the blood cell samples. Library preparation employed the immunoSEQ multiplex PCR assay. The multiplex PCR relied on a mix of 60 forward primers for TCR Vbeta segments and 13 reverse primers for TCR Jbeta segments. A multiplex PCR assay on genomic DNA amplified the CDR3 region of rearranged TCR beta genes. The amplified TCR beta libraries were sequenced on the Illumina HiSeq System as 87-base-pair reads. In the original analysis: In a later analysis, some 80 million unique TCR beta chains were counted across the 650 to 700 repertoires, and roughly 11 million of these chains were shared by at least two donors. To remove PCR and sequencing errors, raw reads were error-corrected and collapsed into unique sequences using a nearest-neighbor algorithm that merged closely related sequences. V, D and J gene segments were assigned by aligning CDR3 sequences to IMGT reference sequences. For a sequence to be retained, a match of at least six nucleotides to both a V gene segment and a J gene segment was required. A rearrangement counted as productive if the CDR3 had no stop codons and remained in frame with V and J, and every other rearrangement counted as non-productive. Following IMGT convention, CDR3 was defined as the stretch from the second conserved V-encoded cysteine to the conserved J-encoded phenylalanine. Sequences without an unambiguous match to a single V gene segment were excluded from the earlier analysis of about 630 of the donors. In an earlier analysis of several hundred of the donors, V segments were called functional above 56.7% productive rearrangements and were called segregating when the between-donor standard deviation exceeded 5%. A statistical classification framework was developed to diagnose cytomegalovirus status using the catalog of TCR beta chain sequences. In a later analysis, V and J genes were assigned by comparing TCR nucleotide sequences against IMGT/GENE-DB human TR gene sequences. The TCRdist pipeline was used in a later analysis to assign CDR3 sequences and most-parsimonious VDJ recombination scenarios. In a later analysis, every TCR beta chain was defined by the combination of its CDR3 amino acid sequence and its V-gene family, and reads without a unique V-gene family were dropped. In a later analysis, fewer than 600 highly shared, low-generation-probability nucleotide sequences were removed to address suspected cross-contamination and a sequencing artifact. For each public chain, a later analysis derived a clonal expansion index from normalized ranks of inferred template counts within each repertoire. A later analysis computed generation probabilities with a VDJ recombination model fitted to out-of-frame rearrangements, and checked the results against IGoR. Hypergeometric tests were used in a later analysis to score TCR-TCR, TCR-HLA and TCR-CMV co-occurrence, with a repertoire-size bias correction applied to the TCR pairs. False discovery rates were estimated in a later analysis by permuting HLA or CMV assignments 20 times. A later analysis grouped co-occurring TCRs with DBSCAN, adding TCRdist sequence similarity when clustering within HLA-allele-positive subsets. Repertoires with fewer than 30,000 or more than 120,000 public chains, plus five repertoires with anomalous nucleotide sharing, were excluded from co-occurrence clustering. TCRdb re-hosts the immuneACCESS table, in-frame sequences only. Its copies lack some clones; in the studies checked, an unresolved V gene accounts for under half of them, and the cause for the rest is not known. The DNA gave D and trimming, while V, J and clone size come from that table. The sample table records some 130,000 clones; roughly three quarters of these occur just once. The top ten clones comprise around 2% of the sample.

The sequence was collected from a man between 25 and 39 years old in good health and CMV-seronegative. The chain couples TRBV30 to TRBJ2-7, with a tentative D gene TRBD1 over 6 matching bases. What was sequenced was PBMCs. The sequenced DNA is TGTGCCTGGAGACCCCAGGGGTACGAGCAGTACTTC. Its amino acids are CAWRPQGYEQYF.